A single sample gave rise to the 16 T cell receptor beta chains below, sequenced in a study of blood T cells in healthy people across ages. The authors ran a second PCR of roughly 7 to 11 cycles using a sample-barcoded 5' primer and a J-beta primer mix. MiXCR was run by TCRdb on the 5' RACE reads, yielding one entry per CDR3 protein. The table records about 640,000 distinct CDR3 sequences, roughly 50% of them present only once. Specimen: blood. Source of these receptors: a man in his sixties in good health.

The V gene is TRBV28, the J gene TRBJ2-7; either TRBD1 or TRBD2 may fit D (6 bases each). V lost 7 bases, J lost 5 bases, and 30 bases lay in between. The CDR3 has 18 amino acids. CDR1 MDHEN and CDR2 SYDVKM come from the germline V gene. Here the CDR3 reads CASTTRGRGPETRNEQYF. CDR3 coding DNA: TGTGCCAGCACCACTCGGGGGCGCGGACCAGAAACGAGAAACGAGCAGTACTTC.

The rearrangement uses TRBV13 and TRBJ2-7, with D perhaps TRBD2 (6 bases). The CDR3 runs 17 residues. Germline-derived CDR1 and CDR2 are PRHDT and FYEKMQ (reference sequence). The germline V and J ends were trimmed by 4 bases and 1 base, with 20 bases remaining between them. Written as DNA, the CDR3 is TGTGCCAGCAGCTCAACTTCCGGGACTCGGGGTTCCTACGAGCAGTACTTC. Translation gives CASSSTSGTRGSYEQYF.

V gene TRBV5-1 combines with J gene TRBJ1-5; D is possibly TRBD1 (6 bases). Germline-derived CDR1 and CDR2 are SGHRS and YFSETQ. CDR3 size: 15 residues. V shed 0 bases and J shed 5 bases, with 12 bases lying between them. CDR3 DNA: TGCGCCAGCAGCTTGGATGGGGACACATATCAGCCCCAGCATTTT. This sequence encodes CASSLDGDTYQPQHF.

V and J are TRBV12-3 or TRBV12-4 and TRBJ1-5, with TRBD1 identical over 11 bases. Losses at the gene ends were 1 base for V and 6 bases for J; bases not matched to a gene: 11. The CDR3 length is 18 residues. The CDR3, as DNA: TGTGCCAGCAGTTTAGGGAGGGGGACAGGGGGTGTCGGTCAGCCCCAGCATTTT. It specifies CASSLGRGTGGVGQPQHF.

This clonotype was recorded a few times. This chain uses TRBV29-1 with TRBJ2-1; tentative D call: TRBD1 (6 bases). CDR1 SQVTM and CDR2 ANQGSEA come from the germline V gene. The CDR3 runs 13 residues. With 4 bases removed from V and 8 bases from J, the gap between germline ends came to 15 bases. The CDR3 DNA sequence: TGCAGCGTTGTGGCCCTGGGGGCACATGAGCAGTTCTTC. This translates into CSVVALGAHEQFF.

The chain is built from TRBV7-6 and TRBJ2-6; a weak D match, TRBD2 (6 bases). Trimming left V 4 bases short and J 1 base short, with 11 bases between. The V gene's germline CDR1 is SGHVS and CDR2 FNYEAQ. CDR3 size: 16 residues. The CDR3 loop reads CASSSTGGSGANVLTF. CDR3 nucleotides: TGTGCCAGCAGCTCAACTGGGGGGTCTGGGGCCAACGTCCTGACTTTC.

The gene calls are TRBV12-3 or TRBV12-4 and TRBJ2-2; 8 nucleotides match TRBD1. This CDR3 region has 17 residues. V lost 8 bases, J lost 1 base, and 12 bases stayed unmatched. The CDR3 DNA sequence: TGTGCCAGCGATGGACCTACCGGGACAGGGAACACCGGGGAGCTGTTTTTT. Amino acids: CASDGPTGTGNTGELFF.

By proportion, this clonotype is medium-sized. V and J are TRBV4-1 and TRBJ2-7, with 8 bases aligning to TRBD2. CDR1 and CDR2 from the germline V gene are MGHRA and YSYEKL. The CDR3 extends over 14 amino acids. The junction had 1 base not matched to a gene; V was cut back by 0 bases and J by 3 bases. The chain's CDR3 is CASSQETSVYEQYF. As DNA, the CDR3 is TGCGCCAGCAGCCAAGAGACTAGCGTCTACGAGCAGTACTTC.

The chain joins TRBV7-2 to TRBJ2-5; no clear D. Looked up from germline, CDR1 is SGHTA and CDR2 is FQGNSA. Trimming took 2 bases from V and 5 from J, leaving 15 bases between them. The CDR3 totals 15 residues. The CDR3 sequence: CASSLSGQLRETQYF. CDR3 nucleotides: TGTGCCAGCAGCTTATCGGGCCAGTTGCGGGAGACCCAGTACTTC.

The V call is TRBV7-2, the J call TRBJ2-3; no clear D. The germline V gene has CDR1 SGHTA and CDR2 FQGNSA. V was shortened by 0 bases and J by 2 bases, with 6 bases between the two germline ends. This CDR3 contains 14 residues. CDR3 nucleotide sequence: TGTGCCAGCAGCTTAGCTAGCATCACAGATACGCAGTATTTT. Its protein product is CASSLASITDTQYF.

This clonotype showed up just once. In nucleotides, the CDR3 is TGTGCCAGCAGGTTTGTAGGACAGCAAGTCTATGGCTACACCTTC. It specifies CASRFVGQQVYGYTF. The chain has TRBV28 and TRBJ1-2; D may be TRBD1 (6 bases). Looked up from germline, CDR1 is MDHEN and CDR2 is SYDVKM. With 6 bases removed from V and 4 bases from J, the gap between germline ends came to 18 bases. The CDR3 runs 15 residues.

The V gene is TRBV28, the J gene TRBJ2-1, with 8 bases fitting TRBD1. The CDR3 covers 17 residues. Losses at the gene ends were 6 bases for V and 0 bases for J; bases not matched to a gene: 10. From germline, CDR1 is MDHEN and CDR2 SYDVKM. CDR3 residues: CASSLNRGFRSYNEQFF. DNA of the CDR3: TGTGCCAGCAGCCTAAACAGGGGGTTCCGCTCCTACAATGAGCAGTTCTTC.

This clonotype was observed once. The genes are TRBV15 and TRBJ1-2; D gene uncertain. The CDR3 runs to 15 residues. Trimming shortened V by 0 bases and J by 1 base, and 9 bases separated the two germline ends. CDR1 and CDR2 from the germline V gene are LNHNV and YYDKDF (reference sequence). The CDR3 DNA reads as TGTGCCACCAGCAGAGATTTTGGGGATAACTATGGCTACACCTTC. This translates into CATSRDFGDNYGYTF.

This sequence joins TRBV28 and TRBJ1-5, with TRBD1 matching 9 bases. The CDR3 runs to 16 residues. CDR1 and CDR2 from the germline V gene are MDHEN and SYDVKM. The trim removed 5 bases at V and 5 bases at J, leaving 10 bases unmatched. The CDR3 DNA follows: TGTGCCAGCAGTCTCAACCGGGACAGGGATGATCAGCCCCAGCATTTT. Protein product: CASSLNRDRDDQPQHF.

For this clonotype: Compared with germline, one end of the junction differs, possibly owing to a read error. The J gene is TRBJ2-1, the V gene TRBV5-6; the match to TRBD2 covers 14 bases. This CDR3 region has 16 residues. The germline CDR1 and CDR2 sequences are SGHDT and YYEEEE. In DNA, the CDR3 is TGTGCCTGCAGCTTGGGCGGGACTAGCGGGGGCTATGAGCAGTTCTTC. Residues: CACSLGGTSGGYEQFF.

This clonotype showed up just a few times. The chain combines TRBV6-2 or TRBV6-3 with TRBJ2-5; 9 positions agree with TRBD2. In germline, CDR1 is MNHEY, CDR2 SVGEGT. The CDR3 loop spans 16 amino acids. V shed 0 bases and J 0 bases; nucleotides not matched to a gene: 2. CDR3: CASSYSRLADQETQYF. The DNA of the CDR3 is TGTGCCAGCAGTTACTCAAGACTAGCGGACCAAGAGACCCAGTACTTC.